The 23 T cell receptor beta chains given below trace back to one sample, sequenced in a study of OX40 agonist ivuxolimab in advanced cancers. Clones were read by immunoSEQ multiplex PCR, and TCRdb kept only the in-frame ones, dropping some. Among more than 65,000 clones listed, approximately 93% were seen once. The source material was CD4+ or CD8+ T cells sorted from blood, sampled in a trial of the OX40 agonist ivuxolimab. The origin of the receptors is an adult with an advanced solid tumor such as melanoma, head and neck, liver or kidney cancer.

This chain connects TRBV18 to TRBJ2-1; 8 bases agree with TRBD1. The CDR3 length is 15 residues. CDR1 and CDR2 (germline): KGHSH, LQKENI. After removal of 0 bases from V and 8 bases from J, the junction contained 6 bases not matched to a gene. The CDR3 is CASSPPGQGADEQFF. The CDR3 bases are TGTGCCAGCTCACCACCGGGTCAGGGGGCAGATGAGCAGTTCTTC.

V gene TRBV5-6 combines with J gene TRBJ2-5; 7 nucleotides align to TRBD1. The CDR3 is 17 amino acids. Trimming removed 1 base from V and 5 bases from J; junction bases left unmatched: 14. Germline V gene sequence: CDR1 SGHDT, CDR2 YYEEEE. The CDR3 DNA follows: TGTGCCAGCAGCTTGTGGCGCCGGGACAGAGTGGGCGAGACCCAGTACTTC. Translating gives CASSLWRRDRVGETQYF. The full variable domain, its missing parts supplied by reference TRBV5-6 and TRBJ2-5, is DAGVTQSPTHLIKTRGQQVTLRCSPKSGHDTVSWYQQALGQGPQFIFQYYEEEERQRGNFPDRFSGHQFPNYSSELNVNALLLGDSALYLCASSLWRRDRVGETQYFGPGTRLLVL.

The rearrangement uses TRBV15 and TRBJ2-3; 8 nucleotides line up with TRBD1. The germline V gene has CDR1 LNHNV and CDR2 YYDKDF (reference sequence). The junction had 5 bases not matched to a gene; V was cut back by 7 bases and J by 2 bases. This CDR3 has 14 amino acids. The CDR3 loop reads CATKPGQDTDTQYF. The CDR3 region has the DNA TGTGCCACCAAACCGGGACAGGACACAGATACGCAGTATTTT.

This chain links TRBV6-5 with TRBJ1-5, with 7 bases that match TRBD1. Looked up from germline, CDR1 is MNHEY and CDR2 is SVGAGI. The trim removed 6 bases at V and 2 bases at J, leaving 7 bases unmatched. The CDR3 covers 15 residues. This CDR3 is CASRPDRTGNQPQHF. The CDR3 DNA follows: TGTGCCAGCAGGCCGGACAGGACCGGCAATCAGCCCCAGCATTTT.

V is TRBV21-1 and J is TRBJ1-4. TRBV21-1 is marked as a pseudogene. The CDR3 runs to 13 residues. CDR3 bases: TGTGCCAGGGGGACCTTTCTTAATGAAAAACTGTTTTTT. Protein: CARGTFLNEKLFF.

The rearrangement joins TRBV6-5 to TRBJ1-1; 7 nucleotides agree with TRBD1. Germline V gives CDR1 MNHEY, CDR2 SVGAGI. The CDR3 has 14 residues. V shed 0 bases, J shed 6 bases, and the junction held 4 bases outside the gene matches. The CDR3 DNA sequence: TGTGCCAGCAGTTACTCGACAGGGTTCGCTGAAGCTTTCTTT. Translation: CASSYSTGFAEAFF.

The V and J genes are TRBV19 and TRBJ1-5; a possible D gene is TRBD1 (5 bases). The CDR3 consists of 14 residues. Germline CDR1 LNHDA, CDR2 SQIVND (reference sequence). Trimming pared 3 bases from V and 9 bases from J, leaving 15 bases between. CDR3 sequence reads: CASSIAAGRGPQHF. CDR3 DNA: TGTGCCAGTAGTATTGCGGCAGGGCGGGGGCCCCAGCATTTT.

The chain has TRBV28 and TRBJ1-1; TRBD1 matches at 10 bases. The germline V gene has CDR1 MDHEN and CDR2 SYDVKM. The CDR3 extends over 14 amino acids. J gave up 4 bases and V 5 bases, and 4 bases lay outside the gene matches. Here the CDR3 DNA reads TGTGCCAGCAGTCCCGGACAGGGGGGCACTGAAGCTTTCTTT. Residues: CASSPGQGGTEAFF.

In its sample, this clone was seen a few times. This chain uses TRBV19 with TRBJ1-1, with D hard to call. CDR3 length: 12 residues. V dropped 6 bases and J dropped 1 base, with 6 bases sitting between them. Germline CDR1 is LNHDA and CDR2 is SQIVND (reference sequence). CDR3 in DNA: TGTGCCAGTAGGAGAGAGAACACTGAAGCTTTCTTT. Its protein product is CASRRENTEAFF.

The chain links TRBV29-1 to TRBJ2-7, with D hard to call. Per germline, CDR1 SQVTM and CDR2 ANQGSEA. The CDR3 loop spans 11 amino acids. Trimming shortened V by 7 bases and J by 3 bases, and 10 bases separated the two germline ends. The CDR3 protein is CSAELFYEQYF. CDR3 nucleotides: TGCAGCGCTGAGCTATTCTACGAGCAGTACTTC.

This chain links TRBV5-1 with TRBJ2-7, with 9 bases lining up with TRBD1. This CDR3 is 14 amino acids long. Trimming removed 3 bases from V and 3 bases from J; junction bases left unmatched: 4. Germline loops: CDR1 SGHRS, CDR2 YFSETQ. Here the CDR3 reads CASSSTGGRYEQYF. CDR3 DNA: TGCGCCAGCAGCTCTACAGGGGGCCGCTACGAGCAGTACTTC.

The chain carries TRBV10-3 and TRBJ1-6; D is perhaps TRBD1 (5 bases). V lost 2 bases, J lost 7 bases, and 12 bases lay in between. This CDR3 spans 15 amino acids. Germline CDR1 ENHRY, CDR2 SYGVKD. CDR3 region: CAISELAGNNSPLHF. The CDR3 DNA reads TGTGCCATCAGTGAGCTCGCAGGGAACAATTCACCCCTCCACTTT.

This chain links TRBV10-3 with TRBJ2-7; 12 nucleotides align to TRBD2. The CDR3 contains 14 residues. V lost 2 bases, J lost 7 bases, and 3 bases stayed unmatched. Germline CDR1 ENHRY, CDR2 SYGVKD. DNA for the CDR3: TGTGCCATCAGTGAGAGACTAGCGGGAGATGAGCAGTACTTC. This encodes CAISERLAGDEQYF.

This clone was picked up one time. The chain combines TRBV11-2 with TRBJ2-2, with TRBD2 identical over 9 bases. Trimming removed 5 bases from V and 7 bases from J; junction bases left unmatched: 11. This CDR3 is 16 amino acids long. Germline loops: CDR1 SGHAT, CDR2 FQNNGV. The DNA for the CDR3 is TGTGCCAGCAGCCCAGGGCGGGGACTAGCCGGCGGGGAGCTGTTTTTT. It codes for CASSPGRGLAGGELFF. The variable domain in full, completed from reference TRBV11-2 and TRBJ2-2, reads EAGVAQSPRYKIIEKRQSVAFWCNPISGHATLYWYQQILGQGPKLLIQFQNNGVVDDSQLPKDRFSAERLKGVDSTLKIQPAKLEDSAVYLCASSPGRGLAGGELFFGEGSRLTVL.

V gene TRBV2 combines with J gene TRBJ2-5; D unclear. The CDR3 has 15 amino acids. Germline lookup yields CDR1 SNHLY and CDR2 FYNNEI. V was shortened by 2 bases and J by 2 bases, with 12 bases between the two germline ends. This CDR3 reads CASSEQTLTQETQYF. In DNA form, the CDR3 reads TGTGCCAGCAGTGAACAGACACTCACTCAAGAGACCCAGTACTTC.

This clone was observed a handful of times. The gene calls are TRBV2 and TRBJ2-3, with D perhaps TRBD1 (6 bases). The CDR3 has 15 amino acids. V shed 1 base and J shed 6 bases, with 14 bases lying between them. Germline-derived CDR1 and CDR2 are SNHLY and FYNNEI. The chain's CDR3 is CASSEEGVSSDTQYF. The CDR3 DNA sequence: TGTGCCAGCAGTGAAGAGGGGGTATCGTCGGATACGCAGTATTTT.

The V and J genes are TRBV28 and TRBJ2-1; 11 bases match TRBD2. The ends lost 7 bases at V and 5 bases at J; junction bases unmatched: 4. This CDR3 has 14 amino acids. Germline lookup yields CDR1 MDHEN and CDR2 SYDVKM. This CDR3 is CASTLLAGDNEQFF. As DNA, the CDR3 is TGTGCCAGCACCTTACTAGCGGGGGACAATGAGCAGTTCTTC.

This clone was seen only a few times. V usage is TRBV10-3 and J usage is TRBJ1-5; tentative D call: TRBD1 (6 bases). This CDR3 spans 14 amino acids. V lost 6 bases to trimming and J lost 5 bases, with 14 bases between them. The germline V gene has CDR1 ENHRY and CDR2 SYGVKD. The CDR3 coding sequence is TGTGCCATCAGCGCCGGGGGCGGCGATCAGCCCCAGCATTTT. Translating gives CAISAGGGDQPQHF.

The chain carries TRBV18 and TRBJ2-1, with 11 nucleotides matching TRBD2. The CDR3 totals 14 residues. Trimming cost V 7 bases and J 8 bases; bases outside gene matches: 7. Germline CDR1 KGHSH, CDR2 LQKENI. CDR3 loop: CASLRTSGSYEQFF. In DNA form, the CDR3 reads TGTGCCAGCTTACGAACTAGCGGGAGCTATGAGCAGTTCTTC.

The rearrangement joins TRBV5-1 to TRBJ2-7; a possible D gene is TRBD1 (5 bases). The CDR3 runs to 15 residues. V was cut by 1 base and J by 1 base, with 12 bases left in between. The germline gives CDR1 SGHRS, CDR2 YFSETQ. For the CDR3, the DNA is TGCGCCAGCAGCTTGTTAAGGGGCGGATCCTACGAGCAGTACTTC. As protein: CASSLLRGGSYEQYF.

The J gene is TRBJ2-3, the V gene TRBV6-5; 7 bases are a match to TRBD1. This CDR3 contains 13 residues. The V gene end was trimmed by 6 bases and the J gene end by 8 bases; junction bases not matched to a gene: 8. CDR1 and CDR2 from the germline V gene are MNHEY and SVGAGI. CDR3 coding DNA: TGTGCCAGCAGCACTGGCACAGGGGTTACGCAGTATTTT. Translating it yields CASSTGTGVTQYF.

The rearrangement uses TRBV5-4 and TRBJ2-7, with D perhaps TRBD2 (6 bases). This CDR3 is 14 amino acids long. The V and J ends lost 4 bases and 1 base respectively, with 12 bases between them. The V gene's germline CDR1 is SGHNT and CDR2 YYREEE (reference sequence). The CDR3 nucleotides are TGTGCCAGCAGCCAAGCCCGGGGGTCCTACGAGCAGTACTTC. As protein: CASSQARGSYEQYF.

This chain connects TRBV30 to TRBJ1-5, with D perhaps matching TRBD1 (5 bases). The CDR3 has 14 amino acids. Germline V CDR1 and CDR2: GTSNPN, SVGIG (reference sequence). V shed 1 base and J shed 1 base, with 8 bases lying between them. CDR3 DNA sequence: TGTGCCTGGAGTGCGGGGACGAGCAATCAGCCCCAGCATTTT. It codes for CAWSAGTSNQPQHF.